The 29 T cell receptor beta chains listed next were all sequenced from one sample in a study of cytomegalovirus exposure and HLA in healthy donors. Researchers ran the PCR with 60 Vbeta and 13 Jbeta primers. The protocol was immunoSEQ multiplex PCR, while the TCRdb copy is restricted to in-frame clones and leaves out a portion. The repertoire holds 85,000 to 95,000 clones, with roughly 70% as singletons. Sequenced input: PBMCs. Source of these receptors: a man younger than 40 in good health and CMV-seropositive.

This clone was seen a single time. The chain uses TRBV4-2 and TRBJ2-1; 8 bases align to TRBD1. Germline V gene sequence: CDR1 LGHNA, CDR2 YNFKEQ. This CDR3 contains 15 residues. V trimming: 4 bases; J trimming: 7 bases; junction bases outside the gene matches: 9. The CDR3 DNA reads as TGTGCCAGCAGCCCCAAGGTCGGACAGGGAAATGAGCAGTTCTTC. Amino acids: CASSPKVGQGNEQFF.

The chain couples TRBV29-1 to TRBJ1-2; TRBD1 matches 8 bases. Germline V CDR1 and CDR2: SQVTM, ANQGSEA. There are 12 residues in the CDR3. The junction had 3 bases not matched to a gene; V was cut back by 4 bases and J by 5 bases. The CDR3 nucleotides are TGCAGCGTTGCAGGGGGCACGTATGGCTACACCTTC. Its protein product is CSVAGGTYGYTF.

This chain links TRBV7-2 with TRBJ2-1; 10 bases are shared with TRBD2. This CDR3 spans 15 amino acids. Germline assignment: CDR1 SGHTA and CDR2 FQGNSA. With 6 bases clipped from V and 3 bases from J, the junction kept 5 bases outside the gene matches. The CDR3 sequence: CASSPGLADYNEQFF. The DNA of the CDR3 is TGTGCCAGCAGTCCTGGACTAGCGGACTACAATGAGCAGTTCTTC.

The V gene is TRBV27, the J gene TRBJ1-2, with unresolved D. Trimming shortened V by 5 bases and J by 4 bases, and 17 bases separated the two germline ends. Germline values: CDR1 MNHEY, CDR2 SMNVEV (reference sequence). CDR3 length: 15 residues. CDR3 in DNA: TGTGCCAGCAGTCCTCTCGGGTCGGTGGTCTATGGCTACACCTTC. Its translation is CASSPLGSVVYGYTF.

The CDR3, as DNA: TGTGCCAGCAGCTTGGGCCACGCCGGGACAGGGTCTGAAAAACTGTTTTTT. The encoded protein is CASSLGHAGTGSEKLFF. The chain combines TRBV7-9 with TRBJ1-4; 9 nucleotides match TRBD1. Unmatched junction bases numbered 12, after V lost 3 bases and J lost 7 bases. This CDR3 has 17 residues. Germline CDR1 is SEHNR and CDR2 is FQNEAQ (reference sequence). The variable domain in full, with the rest retrieved from reference TRBV7-9 and TRBJ1-4, is DTGVSQNPRHKITKRGQNVTFRCDPISEHNRLYWYRQTLGQGPEFLTYFQNEAQLEKSRLLSDRFSAERPKGSFSTLEIQRTEQGDSAMYLCASSLGHAGTGSEKLFFGSGTQLSVL.

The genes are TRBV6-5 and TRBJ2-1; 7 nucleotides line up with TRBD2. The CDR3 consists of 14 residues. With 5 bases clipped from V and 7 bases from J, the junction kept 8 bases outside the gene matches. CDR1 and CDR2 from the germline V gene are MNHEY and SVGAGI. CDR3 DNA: TGTGCCAGCAGTAAAGGGACTACCTCTAATGAGCAGTTCTTC. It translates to CASSKGTTSNEQFF.

The CDR3 is CASSPHLRLGEQYF. In DNA form, the CDR3 reads TGTGCCAGCAGCCCGCATCTTAGACTTGGCGAGCAGTACTTC. The chain links TRBV7-9 to TRBJ2-7; D is unresolved. The CDR3 is 14 amino acids. Trimming stripped 5 bases from V and 6 bases from J, with 17 bases between. Germline assignment: CDR1 SEHNR and CDR2 FQNEAQ (reference sequence).

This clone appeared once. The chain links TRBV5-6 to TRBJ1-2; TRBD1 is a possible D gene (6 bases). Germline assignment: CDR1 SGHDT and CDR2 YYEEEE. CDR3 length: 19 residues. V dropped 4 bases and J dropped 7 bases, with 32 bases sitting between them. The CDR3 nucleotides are TGTGCCAGCAGCCAAACGGTGATACAGGGCCAATCTTTAGCTAGTGGCTACACCTTC. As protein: CASSQTVIQGQSLASGYTF.

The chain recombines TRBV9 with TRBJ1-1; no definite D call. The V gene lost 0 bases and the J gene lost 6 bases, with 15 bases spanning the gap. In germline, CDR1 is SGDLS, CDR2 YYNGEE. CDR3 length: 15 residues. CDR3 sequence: CASSVVEGAVPEAFF. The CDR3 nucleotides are TGTGCCAGCAGCGTAGTTGAGGGCGCGGTCCCTGAAGCTTTCTTT.

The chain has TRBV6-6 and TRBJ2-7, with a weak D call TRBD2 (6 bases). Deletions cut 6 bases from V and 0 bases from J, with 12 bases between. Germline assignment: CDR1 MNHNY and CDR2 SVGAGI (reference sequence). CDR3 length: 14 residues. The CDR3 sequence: CASRWDGSSYEQYF. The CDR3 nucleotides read TGTGCCAGCAGGTGGGACGGGAGCTCCTACGAGCAGTACTTC.

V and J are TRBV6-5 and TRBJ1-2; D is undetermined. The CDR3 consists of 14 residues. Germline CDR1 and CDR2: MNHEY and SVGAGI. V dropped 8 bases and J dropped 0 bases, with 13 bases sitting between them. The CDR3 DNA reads TGTGCCAGCCGGAGGGCGGGGTCTAACTATGGCTACACCTTC. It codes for CASRRAGSNYGYTF.

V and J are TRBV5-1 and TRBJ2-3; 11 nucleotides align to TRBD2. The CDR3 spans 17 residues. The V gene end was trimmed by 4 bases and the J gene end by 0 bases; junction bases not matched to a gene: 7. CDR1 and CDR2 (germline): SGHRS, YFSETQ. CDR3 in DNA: TGCGCCAGCAGCCGGCCACTAGCGGGGGCCAGCACAGATACGCAGTATTTT. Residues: CASSRPLAGASTDTQYF.

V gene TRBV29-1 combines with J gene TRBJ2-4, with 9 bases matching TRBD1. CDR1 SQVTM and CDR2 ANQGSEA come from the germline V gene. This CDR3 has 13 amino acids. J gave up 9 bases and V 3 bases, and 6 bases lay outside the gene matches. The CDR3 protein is CSVEGTGSSIQYF. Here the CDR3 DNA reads TGCAGCGTTGAGGGGACAGGGTCAAGCATTCAGTACTTC.

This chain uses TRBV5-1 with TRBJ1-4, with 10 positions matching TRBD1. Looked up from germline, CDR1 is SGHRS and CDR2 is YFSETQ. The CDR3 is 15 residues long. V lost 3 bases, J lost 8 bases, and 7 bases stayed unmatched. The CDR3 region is CASSSQTGGVEKLFF. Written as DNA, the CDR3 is TGCGCCAGCAGCTCCCAGACAGGGGGCGTGGAAAAACTGTTTTTT.

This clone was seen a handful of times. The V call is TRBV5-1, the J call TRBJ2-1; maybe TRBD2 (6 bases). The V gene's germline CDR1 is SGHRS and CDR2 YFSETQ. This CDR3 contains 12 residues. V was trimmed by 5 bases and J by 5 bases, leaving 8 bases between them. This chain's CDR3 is CASRERDNEQFF. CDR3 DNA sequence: TGCGCCAGCAGGGAGCGGGACAATGAGCAGTTCTTC.

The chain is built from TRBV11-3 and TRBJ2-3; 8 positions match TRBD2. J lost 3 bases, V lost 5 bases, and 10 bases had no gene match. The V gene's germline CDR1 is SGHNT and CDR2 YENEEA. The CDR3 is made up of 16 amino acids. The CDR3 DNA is TGTGCCAGCAGCCAAGGGCGGGGGGCAACAACAGATACGCAGTATTTT. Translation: CASSQGRGATTDTQYF. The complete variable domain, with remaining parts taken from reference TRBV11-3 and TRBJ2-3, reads EAGVVQSPRYKIIEKKQPVAFWCNPISGHNTLYWYLQNLGQGPELLIRYENEEAVDDSQLPKDRFSAERLKGVDSTLKIQPAELGDSAVYLCASSQGRGATTDTQYFGPGTRLTVL.

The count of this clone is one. Here the CDR3 DNA reads TGTGCCAGCAGTTTCCGAGGGCCGCACGAGCAGTACTTC. Translated, it gives CASSFRGPHEQYF. The chain combines TRBV27 with TRBJ2-7, with TRBD2 as a possible D gene (5 bases). Germline V gives CDR1 MNHEY, CDR2 SMNVEV (reference sequence). Trimming cost V 3 bases and J 5 bases, with 11 bases left between them. The CDR3 loop spans 13 amino acids.

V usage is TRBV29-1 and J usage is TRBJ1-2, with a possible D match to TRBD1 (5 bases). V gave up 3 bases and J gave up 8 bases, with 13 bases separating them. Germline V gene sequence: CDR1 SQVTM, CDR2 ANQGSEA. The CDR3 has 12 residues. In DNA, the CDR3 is TGCAGCGTTGATGTGGGGCAGGGAGGCTACACCTTC. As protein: CSVDVGQGGYTF.

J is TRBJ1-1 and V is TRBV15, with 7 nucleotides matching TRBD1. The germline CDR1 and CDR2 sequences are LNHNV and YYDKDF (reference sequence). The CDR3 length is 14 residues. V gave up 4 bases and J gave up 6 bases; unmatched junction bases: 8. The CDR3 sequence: CATSKQGTHAEAFF. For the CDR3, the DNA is TGTGCCACCAGCAAACAGGGGACCCACGCTGAAGCTTTCTTT.

The CDR3 coding sequence is TGTGCCAGCAGCGGAAAACAGGGAAGTCCCGGAAACACCATATATTTT. Amino acids: CASSGKQGSPGNTIYF. The rearrangement uses TRBV5-4 and TRBJ1-3; a weak D match, TRBD1 (6 bases). The CDR3 has 16 amino acids. V was cut by 4 bases and J by 4 bases, with 18 bases left in between. CDR1 is SGHNT and CDR2 is YYREEE in the germline V gene (reference sequence).

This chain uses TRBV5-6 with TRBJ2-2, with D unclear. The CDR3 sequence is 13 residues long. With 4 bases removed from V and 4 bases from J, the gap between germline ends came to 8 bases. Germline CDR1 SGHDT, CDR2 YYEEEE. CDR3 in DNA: TGTGCCAGCAGCCTGAGCCCCACCGGGGAGCTGTTTTTT. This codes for CASSLSPTGELFF.

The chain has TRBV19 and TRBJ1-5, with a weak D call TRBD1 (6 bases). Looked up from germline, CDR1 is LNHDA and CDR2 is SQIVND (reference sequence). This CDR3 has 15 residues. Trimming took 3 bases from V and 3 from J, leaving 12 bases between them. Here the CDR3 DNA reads TGTGCCAGTAGTATCGGGGGGCAGTCCAATCAGCCCCAGCATTTT. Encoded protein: CASSIGGQSNQPQHF.

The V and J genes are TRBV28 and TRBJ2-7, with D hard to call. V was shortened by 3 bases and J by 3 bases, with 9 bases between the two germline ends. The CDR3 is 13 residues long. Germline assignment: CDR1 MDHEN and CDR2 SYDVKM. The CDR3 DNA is TGTGCCAGCAGTTTTATCCGGTACTACGAGCAGTACTTC. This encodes CASSFIRYYEQYF.

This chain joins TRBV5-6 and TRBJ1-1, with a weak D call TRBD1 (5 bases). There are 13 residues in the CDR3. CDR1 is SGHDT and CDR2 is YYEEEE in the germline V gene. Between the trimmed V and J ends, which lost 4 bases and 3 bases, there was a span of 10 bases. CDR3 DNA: TGTGCCAGCAGCCCAGGGTCGTACACTGAAGCTTTCTTT. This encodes CASSPGSYTEAFF. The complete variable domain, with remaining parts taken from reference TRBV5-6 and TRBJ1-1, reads DAGVTQSPTHLIKTRGQQVTLRCSPKSGHDTVSWYQQALGQGPQFIFQYYEEEERQRGNFPDRFSGHQFPNYSSELNVNALLLGDSALYLCASSPGSYTEAFFGQGTRLTVV.

The CDR3 region has the DNA TGTGCCAGCAGTAACAGGGGGGGCACTGAAAAACTGTTTTTT. Its protein product is CASSNRGGTEKLFF. This sequence joins TRBV28 and TRBJ1-4, with 8 bases lining up with TRBD1. CDR3 length: 14 residues. Looked up from germline, CDR1 is MDHEN and CDR2 is SYDVKM. V lost 5 bases and J lost 7; bases outside the gene matches: 6. The whole variable domain, remainder taken from reference TRBV28 and TRBJ1-4, is DVKVTQSSRYLVKRTGEKVFLECVQDMDHENMFWYRQDPGLGLRLIYFSYDVKMKEKGDIPEGYSVSREKKERFSLILESASTNQTSMYLCASSNRGGTEKLFFGSGTQLSVL.

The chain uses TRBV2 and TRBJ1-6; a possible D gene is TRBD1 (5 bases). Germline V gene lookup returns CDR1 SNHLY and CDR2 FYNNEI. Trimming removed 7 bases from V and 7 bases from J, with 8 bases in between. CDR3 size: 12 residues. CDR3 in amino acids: CASNRGNSPLHF. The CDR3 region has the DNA TGTGCCAGCAATCGGGGGAATTCACCCCTCCACTTT.

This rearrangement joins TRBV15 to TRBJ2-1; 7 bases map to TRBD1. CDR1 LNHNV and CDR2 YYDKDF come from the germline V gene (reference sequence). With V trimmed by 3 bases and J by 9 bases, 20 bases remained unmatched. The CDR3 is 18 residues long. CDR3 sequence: CATSRTGTVSALRGEQFF. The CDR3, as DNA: TGTGCCACCAGCAGGACCGGGACAGTGTCGGCCCTTAGGGGTGAGCAGTTCTTC.

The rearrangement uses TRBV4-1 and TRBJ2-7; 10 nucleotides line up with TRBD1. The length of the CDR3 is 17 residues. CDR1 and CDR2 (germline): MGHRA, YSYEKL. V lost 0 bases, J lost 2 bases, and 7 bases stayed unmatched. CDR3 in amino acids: CASSQEPGQGTPYEQYF. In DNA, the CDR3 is TGCGCCAGCAGCCAAGAGCCGGGACAGGGGACTCCCTACGAGCAGTACTTC.

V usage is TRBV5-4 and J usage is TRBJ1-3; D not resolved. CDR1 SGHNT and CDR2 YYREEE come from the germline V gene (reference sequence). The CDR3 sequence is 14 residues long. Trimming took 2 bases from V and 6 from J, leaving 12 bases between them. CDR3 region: CASSLAGLQNTIYF. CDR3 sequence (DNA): TGTGCCAGCAGCTTAGCGGGGTTACAAAACACCATATATTTT.